The 21 T cell receptor beta chains in this list originate from one sample, sequenced in a study of identifying expanded T cells in peripheral blood. TCRdb's table, derived via immunoSEQ multiplex PCR, lists solely in-frame clones and lacks some. In the table there are approximately 86,000 clones, around 84% of which are singletons. Sequencing was carried out using blood. The source is a person between 18 and 69 years old in good health.

This chain connects TRBV10-2 to TRBJ2-7; D is perhaps TRBD1 (5 bases). The V gene lost 2 bases and the J gene lost 0 bases, with 11 bases spanning the gap. CDR1 and CDR2 from the germline V gene are WSHSY and SAAADI. The CDR3 runs to 15 residues. This CDR3 reads CASSEGRVGSYEQYF. The CDR3 region has the DNA TGCGCCAGCAGTGAGGGCAGGGTGGGCTCCTACGAGCAGTACTTC.

This chain connects TRBV7-9 to TRBJ2-7; no firm D call. CDR1 and CDR2 from the germline V gene are SEHNR and FQNEAQ (reference sequence). V lost 1 base, J lost 5 bases, and 6 bases lay in between. The CDR3 totals 12 residues. Here the CDR3 DNA reads TGTGCCAGCAGCTTAGAGGGCCACGAGCAGTACTTC. Its translation: CASSLEGHEQYF.

The chain is built from TRBV16 and TRBJ2-3, with D tentatively TRBD1 or TRBD2 (5 bases each). The CDR3 totals 15 residues. Trimming pared 0 bases from V and 2 bases from J, leaving 9 bases between. Germline values: CDR1 KGHSY, CDR2 FQNENV. The CDR3 sequence is CASSQSRGSTDTQYF. In DNA, the CDR3 is TGTGCCAGCAGCCAATCGAGGGGTTCCACAGATACGCAGTATTTT.

This clone appeared a few times. This sequence joins TRBV5-1 and TRBJ2-5; D unresolved. The CDR3 contains 12 residues. CDR1 SGHRS and CDR2 YFSETQ come from the germline V gene. Trimming stripped 5 bases from V and 2 bases from J, with 7 bases between. The CDR3 DNA reads as TGCGCCAGCAGTGTCATACAAGAGACCCAGTACTTC. Amino acid sequence: CASSVIQETQYF.

The genes are TRBV6-5 and TRBJ1-3; TRBD1 aligns across 7 bases. Germline-derived CDR1 and CDR2 are MNHEY and SVGAGI. The CDR3 consists of 15 residues. Trimming took 0 bases from V and 2 from J; bases not matched to a gene: 1. In DNA, the CDR3 is TGTGCCAGCAGTTACTCGACAGGGACTGGAAACACCATATATTTT. Translation: CASSYSTGTGNTIYF.

This clone was detected only once. The genes are TRBV6-1 and TRBJ2-7, with D hard to call. Germline CDR1 reads MNHNS; CDR2 reads SASEGT. V lost 5 bases to trimming and J lost 7 bases, with 9 bases between them. The CDR3 spans 11 residues. DNA for the CDR3: TGTGCCAGCAGTCAAGGTCCTGAGCAGTACTTC. Its protein product is CASSQGPEQYF.

The V and J genes are TRBV10-3 and TRBJ1-1, with TRBD1 as a possible D gene (6 bases). Between the trimmed V and J ends, which lost 7 bases and 0 bases, there was a span of 21 bases. This CDR3 is 17 amino acids long. Germline CDR1 reads ENHRY; CDR2 reads SYGVKD. The CDR3 loop reads CAIKILQTGSMNTEAFF. Here the CDR3 DNA reads TGTGCCATCAAGATCCTTCAGACAGGCTCCATGAACACTGAAGCTTTCTTT.

The chain carries TRBV6-1 and TRBJ2-5; no clear D gene. CDR3 length equals 13 residues. Trimming removed 5 bases from V and 6 bases from J, with 13 bases in between. Germline lookup yields CDR1 MNHNS and CDR2 SASEGT. CDR3 coding DNA: TGTGCCAGCAGTAGTGGACCGTTAAAGACCCAGTACTTC. This codes for CASSSGPLKTQYF.

The chain carries TRBV2 and TRBJ2-2; TRBD2 agrees at 10 bases. The CDR3 extends over 15 amino acids. J gave up 8 bases and V 6 bases, and 9 bases lay outside the gene matches. Germline CDR1 is SNHLY and CDR2 is FYNNEI. The CDR3 loop is CASSVRLAGEGELFF. DNA for the CDR3: TGTGCCAGCAGCGTACGACTAGCGGGCGAGGGGGAGCTGTTTTTT.

V gene TRBV7-2 combines with J gene TRBJ2-3; the match to TRBD2 covers 7 bases. Germline trimming cut 3 bases from V and 3 bases from J; bases unmatched to any gene: 6. Per the germline V gene, CDR1 is SGHTA and CDR2 is FQGNSA. CDR3 length: 15 residues. The CDR3 DNA reads as TGTGCCAGCAGCTTGGGTGGGGGGGATACAGATACGCAGTATTTT. It specifies CASSLGGGDTDTQYF. The variable domain in full, completed from reference TRBV7-2 and TRBJ2-3, reads GAGVSQSPSNKVTEKGKDVELRCDPISGHTALYWYRQSLGQGLEFLIYFQGNSAPDKSGLPSDRFSAERTGGSVSTLTIQRTQQEDSAVYLCASSLGGGDTDTQYFGPGTRLTVL.

The chain joins TRBV11-1 to TRBJ1-1; no clear D. CDR1 SGHAT and CDR2 FQDESV come from the germline V gene (reference sequence). The CDR3 is 13 amino acids. V was clipped by 3 bases and J by 1 base, with 6 bases between them. Here the CDR3 reads CASSFGENTEAFF. CDR3 coding DNA: TGTGCCAGCAGCTTCGGGGAGAACACTGAAGCTTTCTTT.

This clone was observed a few times. This chain's CDR3 is CASSLTRNTIYF. The CDR3 DNA follows: TGTGCCAGCAGCTTAACCAGAAACACCATATATTTT. V and J are TRBV7-9 and TRBJ1-3; D gene ambiguous. V was shortened by 2 bases and J by 5 bases, with 4 bases between the two germline ends. The CDR3 has 12 amino acids. Germline CDR1 is SEHNR and CDR2 is FQNEAQ (reference sequence). The full variable domain, in which reference TRBV7-9 and TRBJ1-3 provide the parts outside the CDR3, is DTGVSQNPRHKITKRGQNVTFRCDPISEHNRLYWYRQTLGQGPEFLTYFQNEAQLEKSRLLSDRFSAERPKGSFSTLEIQRTEQGDSAMYLCASSLTRNTIYFGEGSWLTVV.

This clone came up a few times. V is TRBV15 and J is TRBJ1-6; 7 positions match TRBD1. CDR1 is LNHNV and CDR2 is YYDKDF in the germline V gene (reference sequence). J lost 9 bases, V lost 1 base, and 6 bases had no gene match. This CDR3 region has 15 residues. CDR3 loop: CATSRADRRSSPLHF. In DNA, the CDR3 is TGTGCCACCAGCAGAGCGGACAGGAGGAGTTCACCCCTCCACTTT.

The chain uses TRBV6-5 and TRBJ1-1; 7 positions agree with TRBD1. CDR1 MNHEY and CDR2 SVGAGI come from the germline V gene. There are 14 residues in the CDR3. Trimming cost V 5 bases and J 6 bases; bases outside gene matches: 9. The CDR3 DNA is TGTGCCAGCAGTATTTTCAGGGGGGGGCCTGAAGCTTTCTTT. Translated: CASSIFRGGPEAFF.

CDR3 loop: CASKPGPDIEKLFF. CDR3 bases: TGTGCCAGCAAACCAGGGCCGGACATTGAAAAACTGTTTTTT. The J gene is TRBJ1-4, the V gene TRBV6-5, with a possible D match to TRBD1 (5 bases). The V gene lost 7 bases and the J gene lost 7 bases, with 16 bases spanning the gap. The V gene's germline CDR1 is MNHEY and CDR2 SVGAGI. The CDR3 spans 14 residues.

The chain couples TRBV21-1 to TRBJ2-7; the table's D call of TRBD1 was not tested on the DNA. TRBV21-1 corresponds to a pseudogene. This CDR3 comprises 11 residues. In nucleotides, the CDR3 is TGTGCTCGGGACAGGGGGTACGAGCAGTACTTC. It yields the protein CARDRGYEQYF.

The genes are TRBV5-5 and TRBJ2-5; a weak D match, TRBD2 (5 bases). The germline V gene encodes CDR1 SGHKS and CDR2 YYEKEE (reference sequence). V was clipped by 2 bases and J by 5 bases, with 13 bases between them. This CDR3 is built from 14 residues. The chain's CDR3 is CASSFLPGWETQYF. CDR3 nucleotide sequence: TGTGCCAGCAGCTTTTTACCGGGATGGGAGACCCAGTACTTC. Full variable domain (outside the CDR3, taken from reference TRBV5-5 and TRBJ2-5): DAGVTQSPTHLIKTRGQQVTLRCSPISGHKSVSWYQQVLGQGPQFIFQYYEKEERGRGNFPDRFSARQFPNYSSELNVNALLLGDSALYLCASSFLPGWETQYFGPGTRLLVL.

V is TRBV7-2 and J is TRBJ2-1; D tentatively fits TRBD1 or TRBD2 (5 bases each). Germline CDR1 is SGHTA and CDR2 is FQGNSA. The V end lost 1 base, the J end lost 6 bases, and 10 bases lay between the germline ends. The CDR3 runs to 14 residues. The CDR3 DNA sequence: TGTGCCAGCAGCTTAGACGGGGCTTTCAATGAGCAGTTCTTC. Amino acid sequence: CASSLDGAFNEQFF.

This clone was recorded a few times. The V call is TRBV5-4, the J call TRBJ2-2; D is undetermined. Germline V lookup: CDR1 SGHNT, CDR2 YYREEE (reference sequence). V was cut by 1 base and J by 3 bases, with 4 bases left in between. This CDR3 contains 13 residues. The CDR3 region is CASSLTDTGELFF. The CDR3 bases are TGTGCCAGCAGCTTGACGGACACCGGGGAGCTGTTTTTT.

In this sample, this clone turned up many times. The chain links TRBV7-9 to TRBJ1-2; D gene ambiguous. There are 14 residues in the CDR3. The V gene lost 5 bases and the J gene lost 6 bases, with 16 bases spanning the gap. The V gene's germline CDR1 is SEHNR and CDR2 FQNEAQ (reference sequence). The CDR3 nucleotides read TGTGCCAGCAGCCCGTCTTACGGTTGGGATGGCTACACCTTC. Protein sequence: CASSPSYGWDGYTF.

V is TRBV4-3 and J is TRBJ1-2; unclear D gene. V gave up 0 bases and J gave up 4 bases, with 9 bases separating them. This CDR3 is built from 14 residues. Germline V gene sequence: CDR1 LGHNA, CDR2 YSLEER. The CDR3, as DNA: TGCGCCAGCAGCCAAGACAGGCGGATCTATGGCTACACCTTC. Translation gives CASSQDRRIYGYTF.